A selection of T cell receptor beta chains follows, all from one sample in a study of blood T cell repertoires in COVID-19. This table comes from immunoSEQ multiplex PCR, and its TCRdb copy is limited to in-frame clones, with some not included. The sample contains approximately 160,000 clones, 76% of which appear only once. The sample was peripheral blood. The origin of the receptors is a woman of 80 years or more with acute or convalescent COVID-19. CDR3s include the opening cysteine and the closing phenylalanine or tryptophan. A D gene is named only where the DNA matches it firmly. A clone size is listed for some rows: how often the clone was seen (once, few, many), or a class if it is expanded.

CASSLEGYGNSPLHF	TGTGCCAGCAGCTTAGAGGGGTACGGTAATTCACCCCTCCACTTT	-	-	TRBV7-2	TRBJ1-6	15
CASSLASGGYQETQYF	TGCGCCAGCAGCTTGGCTAGCGGGGGGTACCAAGAGACCCAGTACTTC	-	TRBD2	TRBV5-1	TRBJ2-5	16
CASSTRDSPQYF	TGTGCCAGTAGTACACGGGACAGTCCCCAGTACTTC	few	TRBD1	TRBV19	TRBJ2-7	12
CASSLFRGSSYEQYF	TGTGCCAGCAGCTTATTTCGCGGGAGTTCCTACGAGCAGTACTTC	-	TRBD2	TRBV7-2	TRBJ2-7	15
CSVEDTPYGYTF	TGCAGCGTTGAGGACACTCCCTATGGCTACACCTTC	few	-	TRBV29-1	TRBJ1-2	12
CASSMKSNQPQHF	TGTGCCAGTAGTATGAAGAGTAATCAGCCCCAGCATTTT	few	-	TRBV19	TRBJ1-5	13
CASSVEGGAYNEQFF	TGTGCCAGCAGCGTAGAGGGAGGAGCCTACAATGAGCAGTTCTTC	-	-	TRBV9	TRBJ2-1	15
CASGQNYNEQFF	TGTGCCAGCGGACAGAACTACAATGAGCAGTTCTTC	-	-	TRBV19	TRBJ2-1	12
CASSNLDRGDNQPQHF	TGTGCCAGCAGCAATTTGGACAGGGGAGACAATCAGCCCCAGCATTTT	-	TRBD1	TRBV27	TRBJ1-5	16
CGCSYGNQPQHF	TGTGGATGCAGTTACGGCAATCAGCCCCAGCATTTT	-	-	TRBV19	TRBJ1-5	12
CASSSMSTGHGGELFF	TGTGCCAGCAGCTCGATGTCGACAGGGCACGGCGGGGAGCTGTTTTTT	once	TRBD1	TRBV11-2	TRBJ2-2	16
CAWSVGEGWNTEAFF	TGTGCCTGGAGTGTTGGGGAGGGGTGGAACACTGAAGCTTTCTTT	once	-	TRBV30	TRBJ1-1	15
CASSPTSGGKETQYF	TGTGCCAGCAGCCCGACTAGCGGGGGGAAAGAGACCCAGTACTTC	-	TRBD2	TRBV5-4	TRBJ2-5	15
CASNDIGAGNEQYF	TGTGCCAGCAATGACATAGGGGCCGGCAACGAGCAGTACTTC	-	-	TRBV6-6	TRBJ2-7	14
CASSAGTDNTGELFF	TGCGCCAGCAGTGCCGGGACAGACAACACCGGGGAGCTGTTTTTT	-	TRBD1	TRBV10-1	TRBJ2-2	15
CASSPGVEGRPQHF	TGTGCCAGCTCACCAGGGGTGGAGGGGCGTCCCCAGCATTTT	-	-	TRBV18	TRBJ1-5	14
CASSLGRAPYEQYF	TGTGCCAGCAGCTTAGGCAGGGCTCCCTACGAGCAGTACTTC	-	-	TRBV7-3	TRBJ2-7	14
CASSSQTGATNEKLFF	TGTGCCAGCAGCTCCCAGACAGGGGCAACTAATGAAAAACTGTTTTTT	once	TRBD1	TRBV5-6	TRBJ1-4	16
CASSQSRQGLPGTFF	TGCGCCAGCAGTCAATCGAGGCAAGGACTCCCCGGGACTTTCTTT	few	-	TRBV23-1	TRBJ1-1	15
CASTDQGDYGYTF	TGCGCCAGCACCGATCAGGGGGACTATGGCTACACCTTC	few	TRBD1	TRBV5-1	TRBJ1-2	13
CASSQDTKTAQHF	TGTGCCAGCAGCCAAGATACCAAAACGGCCCAGCATTTT	-	-	TRBV14	TRBJ1-5	13
CATSRDKTSTNEKLFF	TGTGCCACCAGCAGAGACAAAACTTCAACTAATGAAAAACTGTTTTTT	-	-	TRBV15	TRBJ1-4	16
CASSDQGTVEQYF	TGCGCCAGCAGTGATCAGGGTACCGTCGAGCAGTACTTC	-	-	TRBV10-2	TRBJ2-7	13
CASSLDLSGSHNEQFF	TGTGCCAGCAGCTTAGATCTAAGCGGGAGCCACAATGAGCAGTTCTTC	once	TRBD2	TRBV11-2	TRBJ2-1	16
CASSPTTDNEQFF	TGTGCCAGCTCACCCACGACAGACAATGAGCAGTTCTTC	-	-	TRBV18	TRBJ2-1	13
CASDPGQGIDEQFF	TGTGCTAGCGACCCAGGACAGGGTATTGATGAGCAGTTCTTC	-	TRBD1	TRBV2	TRBJ2-1	14